This T cell receptor (beta chain) appears in the sequencing data of a study of regulatory T cells in long-lasting Graves disease. Study-level results: Persistent disease preferred TRBV28, TRBJ1-2 and TRBJ2-5.

Time point here: newly diagnosed GD, antithyroid drugs for less than 3 months. From RNA extracted from PBMCs, the TCR library was made. With iRepertoire HTBI primers and Arm-PCR of CDR3 regions, TCR beta libraries were built. A single record per CDR3 protein comes from TCRdb applying MiXCR to the multiplex PCR reads. The table lists 300,000 to 450,000 distinct CDR3 sequences, less than 20% of them singletons. As concerns this clonotype: No antigen is known for it.

CDR3 length equals 17 residues. Trimming at V came to 2 bases and at J to 10 bases, leaving 15 bases not matched to a gene. Germline assignment: CDR1 ENHRY and CDR2 SYGVKD. The sequencing used peripheral blood mononuclear cells (PBMCs), collected at new diagnosis, from a patient treated with antithyroid drugs. The sequence was collected from a female donor with Graves disease. V gene TRBV10-3 combines with J gene TRBJ2-1; 9 bases are shared with TRBD2. As DNA, the CDR3 is TGTGCCATCAGTGAGGCGGGGGGGACTCCTGTCTTATCCGAGCAGTTCTTC. Translating it yields CAISEAGGTPVLSEQFF.